These T cell receptor beta chains were read from a single sample in a study. One entry per CDR3 protein results from TCRdb running MiXCR on the 5' RACE reads. Of around 9,000 distinct CDR3 sequences in the sample, approximately 71% were seen once. The sequenced material came from tumor-infiltrating naive CD4+ T cells sorted from the breast tumor. Source of these receptors: a female donor with breast cancer. Both conserved end residues are part of each CDR3. Each record gives: clone size, D gene, J gene, V gene, CDR3 protein, CDR3 DNA. D genes are given only for firm matches. Expanded clones get a size class; other rows say once, few or many, or leave the size out.

.	.	TRBJ2-5	TRBV20-1	CSARNQETQYF	TGCAGTGCTAGAAACCAGGAGACCCAGTACTTC
.	TRBD1	TRBJ2-3	TRBV20-1	CSARRTGLGTQYF	TGCAGTGCCAGACGGACAGGGCTCGGGACGCAGTATTTT
.	TRBD2	TRBJ2-1	TRBV9	CASSSRPGAGEYNEQFF	TGTGCCAGCAGCTCGAGACCAGGAGCGGGGGAATACAATGAGCAGTTCTTC
.	.	TRBJ1-1	TRBV7-9	CASSLSYRNTEAFF	TGTGCCAGCAGCTTATCTTACAGGAACACTGAAGCTTTCTTT
few	.	TRBJ1-1	TRBV5-1	CASSSDHMTANTEAFF	TGCGCCAGCAGCTCGGACCACATGACAGCTAACACTGAAGCTTTCTTT
.	.	TRBJ1-2	TRBV20-1	CSAKSGGEIYGYTF	TGCAGTGCCAAGAGCGGGGGCGAGATCTATGGCTACACCTTC
few	.	TRBJ1-6	TRBV4-1	CASSQVLAVKESPLHF	TGCGCCAGCAGCCAAGTTCTGGCGGTGAAGGAGTCACCCCTCCACTTT
.	.	TRBJ1-1	TRBV5-6	CASSPNWGLNTEAFF	TGTGCCAGCAGCCCCAACTGGGGGTTGAACACTGAAGCTTTCTTT
.	TRBD1	TRBJ1-6	TRBV11-3	CASAPGTGASPLHF	TGTGCCAGCGCTCCCGGGACAGGGGCCTCACCCCTCCACTTT
.	TRBD1	TRBJ2-2	TRBV29-1	CSGKGTGGPRELFF	TGCAGCGGGAAGGGGACAGGGGGTCCGAGGGAGCTGTTTTTT
few	.	TRBJ1-1	TRBV5-1	CASSSGQPNTEAFF	TGCGCCAGCAGCTCGGGACAACCGAACACTGAAGCTTTCTTT
.	.	TRBJ1-1	TRBV12-3/TRBV12-4	CASSSTQRRGTEAFF	TGTGCCAGCAGCTCAACTCAACGGCGAGGCACTGAAGCTTTCTTT
.	.	TRBJ1-6	TRBV4-1	CASSQDLRGRSPLHF	TGCGCCAGCAGCCAAGACCTCAGGGGTAGGTCACCCCTCCACTTT
.	.	TRBJ2-3	TRBV5-1	CASSLLEGPGTDTQYF	TGCGCCAGCAGCTTGCTTGAAGGGCCAGGCACAGATACGCAGTATTTT
.	.	TRBJ1-5	TRBV5-5	CASSPQGLGNQPQHF	TGTGCCAGCAGCCCACAGGGATTGGGCAATCAGCCCCAGCATTTT
.	.	TRBJ2-1	TRBV7-7	CASSLEGSASQFF	TGTGCTAGCAGCTTAGAGGGTTCGGCTAGTCAGTTCTTC
.	TRBD2	TRBJ2-1	TRBV6-1	CAGSAGRSSYNEQFF	TGTGCCGGCAGTGCCGGGAGGAGCTCCTACAATGAGCAGTTCTTC
.	TRBD1	TRBJ2-1	TRBV5-1	CASSFPTGGSYNEQFF	TGCGCCAGCAGCTTTCCGACAGGGGGCTCCTACAATGAGCAGTTCTTC